The source of this TCR beta chain is a study of CD8+ T cells in alopecia areata. Study at large: Severity in treated patients was scored by percentage of scalp area affected. Overall study findings and caveats: Whether baseline CD8+ expansion is linked to response remains uncertain, given a single nonresponder. Expanded CD8+ clones among the top 100, as well as scalp clonality, were significantly decreased by tofacitinib. A great number of expanded lesional clones endured in scalp and blood during tofacitinib.

Treatment indicated: oral pan-JAK inhibitor, 5-10 mg twice daily. The CDR3 contains 16 residues. V was pared by 1 base and J by 2 bases, with 8 bases of the junction left unmatched. Per germline, CDR1 PRHDT and CDR2 FYEKMQ (reference sequence). Extracted RNA was reverse transcribed, and the resulting cDNA served as sequencing template. Only in-frame clones appear in the TCRdb table, and some are missing; sequencing was by immunoSEQ multiplex PCR. The sample consists of 110,000 to 150,000 clones, roughly 50% of them appearing once. A remark on this clone: The antigen remains undetermined.

This TCR was sampled from a human donor with alopecia areata. Sequencing was performed on CD8+ T cells sorted from blood, taken at week 4, from a patient treated with tofacitinib. The rearrangement uses TRBV13 and TRBJ2-7, with 7 bases aligning to TRBD1. The CDR3: CASSLVRQGWPYEQYF. The CDR3 bases are TGTGCCAGCAGCTTAGTCCGACAGGGATGGCCCTACGAGCAGTACTTC.